Each of the 25 T cell receptor beta chains below was sequenced from the same sample in a study of PD-1 blockade in classical Hodgkin lymphoma. Clones were read by immunoSEQ multiplex PCR, and TCRdb kept only the in-frame ones, dropping some. This sample has roughly 94,000 clones; more than 85% occur once, and the top ten carry 2%. Time point in this sample: cycle 4 day 1 (C4D1), after less than 7 weeks of nivolumab. Every single patient, without exception, relapsed after autologous stem cell transplantation, and brentuximab vedotin exposure varied. Sequencing was performed on peripheral blood mononuclear cells (PBMCs), taken before the fourth cycle of nivolumab. The receptors were gathered from a human donor with classical Hodgkin lymphoma.

The chain combines TRBV5-1 with TRBJ2-7, with a possible D match to TRBD1 (6 bases). Trimming stripped 7 bases from V and 2 bases from J, with 13 bases between. The germline V gene encodes CDR1 SGHRS and CDR2 YFSETQ. The CDR3 sequence is 13 residues long. This chain's CDR3 is CASAGTQTYEQYF. The CDR3 DNA reads as TGCGCCAGCGCCGGGACACAGACCTACGAGCAGTACTTC.

The chain combines TRBV6-4 with TRBJ2-3, with D possibly TRBD2 on 6 matching bases. CDR3 size: 14 residues. From germline, CDR1 is MRHNA and CDR2 SNTAGT. Trimming stripped 6 bases from V and 1 base from J, with 11 bases between. CDR3 DNA: TGTGCCAGCAGGCTTGTAGCGGGCACAGATACGCAGTATTTT. Amino acids: CASRLVAGTDTQYF.

The V gene is TRBV6-5, the J gene TRBJ1-2; weak D call: TRBD1 (6 bases). Germline V gene sequence: CDR1 MNHEY, CDR2 SVGAGI. The CDR3 runs to 16 residues. Trimming took off 0 bases at V and 4 bases at J, with 15 bases between the two ends. CDR3 region: CASSYSGGGGGYGYTF. The CDR3 nucleotides read TGTGCCAGCAGTTACTCTGGGGGGGGCGGGGGCTATGGCTACACCTTC.

This clone was detected a few times. This rearrangement joins TRBV27 to TRBJ1-1, with 7 bases identical to TRBD1. Germline CDR1 and CDR2: MNHEY and SMNVEV (reference sequence). The CDR3 covers 11 residues. Trimming cost V 6 bases and J 10 bases; bases outside gene matches: 5. The CDR3: CASRTTGLAFF. In nucleotides, the CDR3 is TGTGCCAGCAGAACGACAGGGTTAGCTTTCTTT.

The chain has TRBV2 and TRBJ2-7, with D tentatively TRBD2 (8 bases). Germline V gene sequence: CDR1 SNHLY, CDR2 FYNNEI. This CDR3 is 17 amino acids long. The V end was cut by 7 bases, the J end by 4 bases, with 26 bases between. In nucleotides, the CDR3 is TGTGCCAGCAACCGAAGGGGGCCCGGGACTAGAGGTTACGAGCAGTACTTC. This encodes CASNRRGPGTRGYEQYF. Looking up the rest from reference TRBV2 and TRBJ2-7 gives the full variable domain: EPEVTQTPSHQVTQMGQEVILRCVPISNHLYFYWYRQILGQKVEFLVSFYNNEISEKSEIFDDQFSVERPDGSNFTLKIRSTKLEDSAMYFCASNRRGPGTRGYEQYFGPGTRLTVT.

The chain links TRBV6-6 to TRBJ1-5; D unresolved. The V end was cut by 5 bases, the J end by 7 bases, with 9 bases between. The CDR3 loop spans 12 amino acids. Germline V gene lookup returns CDR1 MNHNY and CDR2 SVGAGI (reference sequence). This CDR3 reads CASSRNNQPQHF. CDR3 DNA sequence: TGTGCCAGCAGTCGAAATAACCAGCCCCAGCATTTT.

The gene calls are TRBV28 and TRBJ2-7, with no clear D. There are 16 residues in the CDR3. V lost 5 bases and J 6 bases, leaving 23 bases between the germline ends. Germline V lookup: CDR1 MDHEN, CDR2 SYDVKM. The CDR3 DNA follows: TGTGCCAGCAGTGTAACACCTGCCTCGTTGTATCCCGAGCAGTACTTC. The encoded protein is CASSVTPASLYPEQYF.

V usage is TRBV21-1 and J usage is TRBJ2-7; the D call in the table, TRBD2, was not verified against the DNA. TRBV21-1 is assigned pseudogene status. The CDR3 spans 18 residues. Here the CDR3 reads CARRSFPRASGFPYEQYF. CDR3 bases: TGTGCCAGGCGGTCTTTTCCTAGGGCCAGCGGGTTTCCCTACGAGCAGTACTTC.

This rearrangement joins TRBV5-1 to TRBJ1-2; no reliable D call. Germline CDR1 SGHRS, CDR2 YFSETQ. The CDR3 has 14 residues. The V end was cut by 0 bases, the J end by 4 bases, with 10 bases between. The CDR3 is CASSLVDRVYGYTF. The CDR3 region has the DNA TGCGCCAGCAGCTTGGTCGATCGGGTCTATGGCTACACCTTC.

J is TRBJ2-7 and V is TRBV19; 8 bases line up with TRBD1. Per germline, CDR1 LNHDA and CDR2 SQIVND (reference sequence). Trimming removed 1 base from V and 1 base from J; junction bases left unmatched: 3. This CDR3 is 15 amino acids long. CDR3 residues: CASSIGQGASYEQYF. Here the CDR3 DNA reads TGTGCCAGTAGTATAGGGCAGGGGGCGTCCTACGAGCAGTACTTC.

The rearrangement joins TRBV7-8 to TRBJ2-7; 9 nucleotides match TRBD2. Germline CDR1 is SGHVS and CDR2 is FQNEAQ. The length of the CDR3 is 14 residues. Germline trimming cut 3 bases from V and 3 bases from J; bases unmatched to any gene: 3. CDR3 in DNA: TGTGCCAGCAGCTTTCTTAGCGGGAGCTACGAGCAGTACTTC. It codes for CASSFLSGSYEQYF.

The CDR3 bases are TGTGCCAGCAGTCGTTCAAAGGATACTGAAGCTTTCTTT. Its protein is CASSRSKDTEAFF. The chain links TRBV6-5 to TRBJ1-1; D is uncertain. Germline-derived CDR1 and CDR2 are MNHEY and SVGAGI. The V and J ends lost 5 bases and 5 bases respectively, with 12 bases between them. The CDR3 extends over 13 amino acids.

V usage is TRBV5-1 and J usage is TRBJ2-2; D gene uncertain. CDR1 and CDR2 from the germline V gene are SGHRS and YFSETQ. The CDR3 has 15 amino acids. The V end was cut by 4 bases, the J end by 1 base, with 11 bases between. DNA of the CDR3: TGCGCCAGCAGCGGCCAGCCCATGAACACCGGGGAGCTGTTTTTT. Protein: CASSGQPMNTGELFF.

The chain joins TRBV4-2 to TRBJ2-2, with 7 bases matching TRBD2. Losses at the gene ends were 0 bases for V and 4 bases for J; bases not matched to a gene: 5. Germline V lookup: CDR1 LGHNA, CDR2 YNFKEQ. This CDR3 comprises 16 residues. As DNA, the CDR3 is TGTGCCAGCAGCCAAGAGGCTAGCGGCTCCACCGGGGAGCTGTTTTTT. Translated, it gives CASSQEASGSTGELFF.

The V and J genes are TRBV6-5 and TRBJ1-1; 10 nucleotides line up with TRBD1. V dropped 5 bases and J dropped 0; count of bases not matched to a gene: 3. This CDR3 spans 15 amino acids. Per the germline V gene, CDR1 is MNHEY and CDR2 is SVGAGI. The CDR3 spells CASSLTGGLNTEAFF. DNA of the CDR3: TGTGCCAGCAGTCTGACAGGGGGCTTGAACACTGAAGCTTTCTTT.

The gene calls are TRBV9 and TRBJ2-7, with a weak D call TRBD2 (7 bases). Germline loops: CDR1 SGDLS, CDR2 YYNGEE. V was clipped by 3 bases and J by 6 bases, with 13 bases between them. The CDR3 has 13 amino acids. The CDR3 reads CASSAEGEGEQYF. Here the CDR3 DNA reads TGTGCCAGCAGCGCCGAGGGGGAGGGCGAGCAGTACTTC.

V usage is TRBV6-1 and J usage is TRBJ2-1; D is undetermined. CDR1 is MNHNS, CDR2 SASEGT, per germline. The CDR3 extends over 15 amino acids. Trimming stripped 1 base from V and 5 bases from J, with 12 bases between. This chain's CDR3 is CASSEELGLNNEQFF. In DNA, the CDR3 is TGTGCCAGCAGTGAAGAGTTAGGGTTAAACAATGAGCAGTTCTTC.

The rearrangement joins TRBV30 to TRBJ2-7; perhaps TRBD2 as D (5 bases). Germline-derived CDR1 and CDR2 are GTSNPN and SVGIG (reference sequence). The CDR3 sequence is 13 residues long. The germline V and J ends were trimmed by 4 bases and 1 base, with 11 bases remaining between them. CDR3 DNA: TGTGCCTGGACTAGATCGGGGTCCTACGAGCAGTACTTC. This codes for CAWTRSGSYEQYF.

The chain recombines TRBV7-2 with TRBJ2-2; 7 positions agree with TRBD1. CDR3 length: 14 amino acids. V lost 3 bases and J lost 6; bases outside the gene matches: 4. CDR1 and CDR2 (germline): SGHTA, FQGNSA. CDR3 bases: TGTGCCAGCAGCTTGACAGGGCGGGCCGGGGAGCTGTTTTTT. It codes for CASSLTGRAGELFF.

The rearrangement uses TRBV6-5 and TRBJ1-5; D ambiguous. This CDR3 comprises 15 residues. The germline V and J ends were trimmed by 4 bases and 0 bases, with 10 bases remaining between them. The germline gives CDR1 MNHEY, CDR2 SVGAGI. The CDR3 bases are TGTGCCAGCAGTTCCCTGGACCGTAGCAATCAGCCCCAGCATTTT. Translated, it gives CASSSLDRSNQPQHF.

The count of this clone is one. This chain connects TRBV5-1 to TRBJ2-7; D might be TRBD1 or TRBD2, each matching 5 bases. CDR1 and CDR2 (germline): SGHRS, YFSETQ. This CDR3 is built from 13 residues. V was shortened by 3 bases and J by 6 bases, with 13 bases between the two germline ends. This chain's CDR3 is CASSYTGTVEQYF. CDR3 in DNA: TGCGCCAGCAGCTACACCGGGACGGTCGAGCAGTACTTC.

A note on this clone: This sample includes further DNA sequences coding for the same CDR3. This rearrangement joins TRBV6-5 to TRBJ2-7; tentative D call: TRBD1 (5 bases). CDR1 is MNHEY, CDR2 SVGAGI, per germline. V dropped 2 bases and J dropped 1 base, with 6 bases sitting between them. This CDR3 is built from 13 residues. Here the CDR3 DNA reads TGTGCCAGCAGTTACCAGGGTTCCTACGAGCAGTACTTC. It specifies CASSYQGSYEQYF.

V usage is TRBV4-1 and J usage is TRBJ2-7; maybe TRBD1 (6 bases). Germline V gene sequence: CDR1 MGHRA, CDR2 YSYEKL. The V end was cut by 4 bases, the J end by 0 bases, with 13 bases between. The CDR3 totals 15 residues. CDR3 coding DNA: TGCGCCAGCAGCCCAGGGACATTGAGCTCCTACGAGCAGTACTTC. Its translation is CASSPGTLSSYEQYF.

The chain employs TRBV2 and TRBJ2-1, with D uncertain. CDR1 SNHLY and CDR2 FYNNEI come from the germline V gene. V lost 5 bases and J 1 base, leaving 6 bases between the germline ends. The CDR3 has 13 residues. For the CDR3, the DNA is TGTGCCAGCAGTTGGGAATCCTACAATGAGCAGTTCTTC. Protein: CASSWESYNEQFF.

This clone has a single count. V and J are TRBV7-5 and TRBJ2-4. TRBV7-5 is flagged as a pseudogene. The CDR3 has 12 amino acids. The CDR3: CVRSSDLNIQYF. As DNA, the CDR3 is TGTGTCAGAAGCTCTGACCTGAACATTCAGTACTTC.